The 27 T cell receptor beta chains given below trace back to one sample, sequenced in a study of post-analysis software for immune sequencing data. Study-level findings and limits: With TRBV5-6, TRBV5-1 and TRBV20-1 included, about five TRBV segments were more frequent in patients than in controls.

These receptors' antigens are unknown. The authors incorporated unique molecular identifiers into the TCR beta cDNA libraries. MiXCR, run by TCRdb on the PCR reads, gives a single entry per CDR3 protein. The data contain roughly 670,000 distinct CDR3 sequences, approximately 60% of them singletons. Sequences were obtained from blood. These receptors were collected from a girl aged 2-15 years with multiple sclerosis.

The V gene is TRBV7-3, the J gene TRBJ2-2, with D maybe TRBD1 (6 bases). This CDR3 region has 16 residues. CDR1 is SGHTA, CDR2 FQGTGA, per germline. V dropped 0 bases and J dropped 4 bases, with 12 bases sitting between them. CDR3 in amino acids: CASSLTSTGSTGELFF. In DNA, the CDR3 is TGTGCCAGCAGCTTAACGTCTACAGGGAGCACCGGGGAGCTGTTTTTT.

This rearrangement joins TRBV19 to TRBJ2-1; no firm D call. CDR3 length: 11 amino acids. With 6 bases removed from V and 7 bases from J, the gap between germline ends came to 7 bases. Germline CDR1 LNHDA, CDR2 SQIVND (reference sequence). The CDR3 loop is CASRAQNEQFF. The CDR3 bases are TGTGCCAGTAGGGCTCAGAATGAGCAGTTCTTC.

This sequence joins TRBV7-2 and TRBJ2-7; 12 nucleotides match TRBD2. Germline V gene data show CDR1 as SGHTA and CDR2 as FQGNSA. V lost 3 bases, J lost 5 bases, and 5 bases stayed unmatched. The CDR3 runs 15 residues. For the CDR3, the DNA is TGTGCCAGCAGCTTGACTAGCGGGAGCTTAAACGAGCAGTACTTC. The encoded protein is CASSLTSGSLNEQYF.

J is TRBJ2-7 and V is TRBV10-3, with 7 bases aligning to TRBD1. The CDR3 has 14 amino acids. The V and J ends lost 3 bases and 5 bases, in that order; junction bases with no gene match: 7. Per germline, CDR1 ENHRY and CDR2 SYGVKD. The CDR3 DNA reads TGTGCCATCAGTGACGACAGGGTCGGCGACGAGCAGTACTTC. This encodes CAISDDRVGDEQYF.

The chain uses TRBV11-1 and TRBJ2-1; the D call may be TRBD1 or TRBD2 (5 bases each). The V end lost 6 bases, the J end lost 1 base, and 19 bases lay between the germline ends. Germline CDR1 SGHAT, CDR2 FQDESV (reference sequence). This CDR3 is built from 17 residues. CDR3: CASSLSVGDGSYNEQFF. In DNA, the CDR3 is TGTGCCAGCAGTCTAAGCGTGGGGGACGGTTCCTACAATGAGCAGTTCTTC. Full variable domain (remainder filled in from reference TRBV11-1 and TRBJ2-1): EAEVAQSPRYKITEKSQAVAFWCDPISGHATLYWYRQILGQGPELLVQFQDESVVDDSQLPKDRFSAERLKGVDSTLKIQPAELGDSAMYLCASSLSVGDGSYNEQFFGPGTRLTVL.

The chain is built from TRBV5-1 and TRBJ2-7; 12 bases match TRBD2. Germline V CDR1 and CDR2: SGHRS, YFSETQ. V gave up 2 bases and J gave up 0 bases; unmatched junction bases: 6. CDR3 length: 17 residues. CDR3 DNA: TGCGCCAGCAGCTTAGGACTAGCGGGACCGAGCTCCTACGAGCAGTACTTC. The encoded protein is CASSLGLAGPSSYEQYF.

The chain recombines TRBV20-1 with TRBJ2-3, with 7 bases fitting TRBD1. The CDR3 is made up of 14 amino acids. Germline CDR1 DFQATT, CDR2 SNEGSKA (reference sequence). The CDR3 DNA follows: TGCAGCCTGACCAAGGGGGCCCGCACAGATACGCAGTATTTT. It translates to CSLTKGARTDTQYF.

Comments on this clonotype: One end of the junction varies from germline; a read error may be responsible. The chain is built from TRBV12-3 or TRBV12-4 and TRBJ2-5; D may be TRBD1 or TRBD2 (5 bases each). This CDR3 has 13 residues. CDR3 nucleotides: TGTGCCAGCAGTGTAGCAGGGACAGAGACCCAGTACTTC. Amino acid sequence: CASSVAGTETQYF.

This clonotype has only a few counts. This chain links TRBV29-1 with TRBJ2-3, with a tentative D call TRBD1 (6 bases). Trimming pared 4 bases from V and 2 bases from J, leaving 10 bases between. The CDR3 consists of 13 residues. Germline CDR1 reads SQVTM; CDR2 reads ANQGSEA. The CDR3 DNA follows: TGCAGCGTTGTAGTGGGACACACAGATACGCAGTATTTT. Translation gives CSVVVGHTDTQYF.

This clonotype has a handful of counts. The rearrangement uses TRBV29-1 and TRBJ2-1; D might be TRBD2 (6 bases). This CDR3 contains 14 residues. CDR1 is SQVTM, CDR2 ANQGSEA, per germline. Trimming left V 2 bases short and J 2 bases short, with 10 bases between. CDR3 nucleotide sequence: TGCAGCGTTGAAAAGGGACTGGCCTACAATGAGCAGTTCTTC. Translating it yields CSVEKGLAYNEQFF.

This chain joins TRBV7-6 and TRBJ2-1; 9 bases are a match to TRBD2. Germline V gene sequence: CDR1 SGHVS, CDR2 FNYEAQ. This CDR3 has 16 amino acids. The junction had 6 bases not matched to a gene; V was cut back by 4 bases and J by 2 bases. The DNA for the CDR3 is TGTGCCAGCAGCTCTCGACTAGCGGTACCCTACAATGAGCAGTTCTTC. Protein: CASSSRLAVPYNEQFF.

This chain links TRBV20-1 with TRBJ2-3; a weak D match, TRBD1 (6 bases). The CDR3 has 15 amino acids. The germline V and J ends were trimmed by 4 bases and 0 bases, with 14 bases remaining between them. Germline assignment: CDR1 DFQATT and CDR2 SNEGSKA (reference sequence). The CDR3 bases are TGCAGTGCTACGAAGGACAGCTCTAGCACAGATACGCAGTATTTT. It translates to CSATKDSSSTDTQYF.

The chain uses TRBV20-1 and TRBJ2-5; 11 bases match TRBD2. CDR3 length: 13 amino acids. Germline lookup yields CDR1 DFQATT and CDR2 SNEGSKA (reference sequence). J was trimmed by 3 bases and V by 6 bases; bases with no gene match: 3. The CDR3: CSAWGLAEETQYF. The CDR3 nucleotides read TGCAGTGCCTGGGGACTAGCGGAAGAGACCCAGTACTTC.

The chain uses TRBV5-1 and TRBJ2-1; TRBD1 matches 11 bases. The V gene's germline CDR1 is SGHRS and CDR2 YFSETQ. The junction had 10 bases not matched to a gene; V was cut back by 5 bases and J by 9 bases. The CDR3 covers 15 residues. CDR3 loop: CASSPGQGAHSEQFF. The CDR3 DNA reads TGCGCCAGCAGTCCCGGACAGGGGGCGCATAGTGAGCAGTTCTTC.

The J gene is TRBJ1-1, the V gene TRBV29-1; 8 bases fit TRBD1. The CDR3 loop spans 12 amino acids. Germline loops: CDR1 SQVTM, CDR2 ANQGSEA. V lost 5 bases, J lost 4 bases, and 3 bases stayed unmatched. The CDR3 is CSVRQGITEAFF. CDR3 sequence (DNA): TGCAGCGTTCGACAGGGGATCACTGAAGCTTTCTTT.

In its sample, this clonotype was seen a few times. The chain employs TRBV10-1 and TRBJ2-1, with D maybe TRBD2 (7 bases). V lost 4 bases to trimming and J lost 4 bases, with 14 bases between them. Germline loops: CDR1 WNHNN, CDR2 SYGVQD (reference sequence). There are 15 residues in the CDR3. The CDR3 DNA is TGCGCCAGCAGTGCCGGCGGGGGCTTATACAATGAGCAGTTCTTC. Amino acids: CASSAGGGLYNEQFF.

The gene calls are TRBV5-6 and TRBJ1-2, with D maybe TRBD1 (5 bases). There are 15 residues in the CDR3. V dropped 3 bases and J dropped 3 bases, with 15 bases sitting between them. CDR1 and CDR2 (germline): SGHDT, YYEEEE. The CDR3 DNA is TGTGCCAGCAGCTACTATGCTAAGGGGTACTATGGCTACACCTTC. This sequence encodes CASSYYAKGYYGYTF. The full variable domain, rest sourced from reference TRBV5-6 and TRBJ1-2, is DAGVTQSPTHLIKTRGQQVTLRCSPKSGHDTVSWYQQALGQGPQFIFQYYEEEERQRGNFPDRFSGHQFPNYSSELNVNALLLGDSALYLCASSYYAKGYYGYTFGSGTRLTVV.

The V gene is TRBV6-2 or TRBV6-3, the J gene TRBJ2-5, with D maybe TRBD1 (5 bases). V lost 1 base, J lost 2 bases, and 11 bases lay in between. Germline V gives CDR1 MNHEY, CDR2 SVGEGT. CDR3 length: 15 amino acids. CDR3 nucleotides: TGTGCCAGCAGTTACTTCCCAGGGTCTCAAGAGACCCAGTACTTC. Translated: CASSYFPGSQETQYF.

J is TRBJ2-4 and V is TRBV7-2; TRBD2 agrees at 11 bases. This CDR3 has 19 residues. The V segment lost 5 bases and the J segment 2 bases; nucleotides outside the gene matches: 14. CDR1 is SGHTA, CDR2 FQGNSA, per germline. In DNA form, the CDR3 reads TGTGCCAGCAGCCCAGTTAGCGGGGGGGCGCAGGGAACCAAAAACATTCAGTACTTC. This gives the protein CASSPVSGGAQGTKNIQYF.

The V and J genes are TRBV10-3 and TRBJ2-2; no firm D call. The CDR3 spans 12 residues. Trimming pared 8 bases from V and 5 bases from J, leaving 9 bases between. From germline, CDR1 is ENHRY and CDR2 SYGVKD. The CDR3 nucleotides are TGTGCCATCGGCCCTGGGACCGGGGAGCTGTTTTTT. Protein: CAIGPGTGELFF.

This clonotype was observed once. The gene calls are TRBV6-2 or TRBV6-3 and TRBJ2-6; D is possibly TRBD2 (6 bases). V gave up 4 bases and J gave up 0 bases, with 19 bases separating them. The CDR3 spans 19 residues. CDR1 and CDR2 from the germline V gene are MNHEY and SVGEGT. The CDR3 sequence: CASSWIGGSIYSGANVLTF. The CDR3 DNA reads as TGTGCCAGCAGTTGGATTGGGGGGTCTATCTACTCTGGGGCCAACGTCCTGACTTTC.

J is TRBJ1-2 and V is TRBV10-3; D remains unclear. Per germline, CDR1 ENHRY and CDR2 SYGVKD. V lost 4 bases, J lost 5 bases, and 8 bases lay in between. CDR3 length: 12 amino acids. The CDR3 region has the DNA TGTGCCATCAGTGGGACGGTTTATGGCTACACCTTC. As protein: CAISGTVYGYTF.

The chain recombines TRBV10-3 with TRBJ2-1, with 7 bases fitting TRBD2. The CDR3 is 13 residues long. V trimming: 11 bases; J trimming: 5 bases; junction bases outside the gene matches: 9. In germline, CDR1 is ENHRY, CDR2 SYGVKD. CDR3 sequence: CALRLAAHNEQFF. CDR3 bases: TGTGCCCTTAGACTAGCTGCCCACAATGAGCAGTTCTTC.

V and J are TRBV20-1 and TRBJ1-2, with a tentative D call TRBD1 (6 bases). Trimming removed 3 bases at V and 4 bases at J, with 15 bases between. Germline V lookup: CDR1 DFQATT, CDR2 SNEGSKA (reference sequence). The CDR3 has 14 residues. The CDR3 is CSASPTGYGYGYTF. In nucleotides, the CDR3 is TGCAGTGCTAGCCCAACAGGGTATGGCTATGGCTACACCTTC.

The chain couples TRBV30 to TRBJ2-1, with TRBD1 identical over 9 bases. This CDR3 has 12 amino acids. Trimming took 2 bases from V and 11 from J; bases not matched to a gene: 4. Per germline, CDR1 GTSNPN and CDR2 SVGIG (reference sequence). As DNA, the CDR3 is TGTGCCTGGAGTTGGGACAGGGTTAAGCAGTTCTTC. Translating gives CAWSWDRVKQFF.

In this sample, this clonotype turned up a few times. V gene TRBV12-3 or TRBV12-4 combines with J gene TRBJ1-6; a weak D match, TRBD1 (5 bases). The CDR3 has 13 residues. The V and J ends lost 5 bases and 8 bases respectively, with 10 bases between them. The CDR3 nucleotides are TGTGCCAGCAGTCTCGGGGGTGATTCACCCCTCCACTTT. Amino acids: CASSLGGDSPLHF.

This clonotype was seen a few times. V usage is TRBV29-1 and J usage is TRBJ2-1; TRBD1 might be the D (6 bases). The CDR3 is 14 amino acids. Trimming cost V 2 bases and J 9 bases, with 17 bases left between them. Germline-derived CDR1 and CDR2 are SQVTM and ANQGSEA. CDR3 in DNA: TGCAGCGTTGAAAGCTTACAGGGCAGGACTGAGCAGTTCTTC. Its translation is CSVESLQGRTEQFF.